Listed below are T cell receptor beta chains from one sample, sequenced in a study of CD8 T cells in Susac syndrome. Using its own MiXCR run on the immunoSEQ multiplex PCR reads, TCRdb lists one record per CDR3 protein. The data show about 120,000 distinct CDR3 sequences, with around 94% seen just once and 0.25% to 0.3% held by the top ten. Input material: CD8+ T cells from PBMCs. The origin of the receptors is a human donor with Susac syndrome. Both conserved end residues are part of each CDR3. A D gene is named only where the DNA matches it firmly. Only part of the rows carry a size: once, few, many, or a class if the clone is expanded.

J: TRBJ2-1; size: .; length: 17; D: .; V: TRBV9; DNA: TGTGCCAGCAGCCAACACCGCTCCGGGGGGCCCTACAATGAGCAGTTCTTC; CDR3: CASSQHRSGGPYNEQFF
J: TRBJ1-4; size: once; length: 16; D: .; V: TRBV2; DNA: TGTGCCAGCAGTGCGGTGGAAGGGGGGACTAATGAAAAACTGTTTTTT; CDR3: CASSAVEGGTNEKLFF
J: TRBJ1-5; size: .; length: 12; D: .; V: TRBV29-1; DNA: TGCAGCGTTCTGGTGTACAATCAGCCCCAGCATTTT; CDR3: CSVLVYNQPQHF
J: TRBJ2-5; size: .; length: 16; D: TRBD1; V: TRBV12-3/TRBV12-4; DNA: TGTGCCAGCAGTCCCTCCCTCGACAGGGGTCATGAGACCCAGTACTTC; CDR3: CASSPSLDRGHETQYF
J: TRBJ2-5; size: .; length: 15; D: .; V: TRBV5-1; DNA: TGCGCCAGCAGCTTGATTGGACGCACCGTCGAGACCCAGTACTTC; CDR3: CASSLIGRTVETQYF
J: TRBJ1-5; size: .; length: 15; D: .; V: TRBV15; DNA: TGTGCCACCAGCAGAGATCTGGGCAGCAATCAGCCCCAGCATTTT; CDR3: CATSRDLGSNQPQHF
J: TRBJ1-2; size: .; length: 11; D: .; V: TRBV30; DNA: TGTGCCTGGAGACAAGGGGGTGGCTACACCTTC; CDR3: CAWRQGGGYTF
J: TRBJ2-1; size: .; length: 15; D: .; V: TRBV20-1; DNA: TGCAGTGCTAGAACTGGGACAAGCTCCTACAATGAGCAGTTCTTC; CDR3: CSARTGTSSYNEQFF
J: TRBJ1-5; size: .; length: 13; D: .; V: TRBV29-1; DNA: TGCAGCGTTGTTACAGATAGCAATCAGCCCCAGCATTTT; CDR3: CSVVTDSNQPQHF
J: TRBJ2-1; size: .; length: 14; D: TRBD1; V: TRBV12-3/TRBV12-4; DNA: TGTGCCAGCAGTCTGACAGGGAGTTTGAATGAGCAGTTCTTC; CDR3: CASSLTGSLNEQFF
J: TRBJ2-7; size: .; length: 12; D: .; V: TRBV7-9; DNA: TGTGCCAGCAGGAGTCTGGGGGGCGAGCAGTACTTC; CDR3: CASRSLGGEQYF
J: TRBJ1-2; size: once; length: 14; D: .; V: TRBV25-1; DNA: TGTGCCAGCAGTACTACTGGACAGTCCTATGGCTACACCTTC; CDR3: CASSTTGQSYGYTF
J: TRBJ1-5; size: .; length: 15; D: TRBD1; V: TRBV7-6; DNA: TGTGCCAGCAGCCCCTCCAGGGGGTCCAATCAGCCCCAGCATTTT; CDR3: CASSPSRGSNQPQHF
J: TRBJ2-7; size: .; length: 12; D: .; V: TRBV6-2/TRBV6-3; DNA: TGTGCCAGCAGTTACGGAGTATACGAGCAGTACTTC; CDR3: CASSYGVYEQYF
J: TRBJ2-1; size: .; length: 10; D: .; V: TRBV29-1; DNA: TGCAGCGTTTCCGGTAATGAGCAGTTCTTC; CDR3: CSVSGNEQFF
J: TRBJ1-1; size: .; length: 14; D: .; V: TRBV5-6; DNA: TGTGCCAGCAGCTTGGCCCCAGTGAACACTGAAGCTTTCTTT; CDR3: CASSLAPVNTEAFF
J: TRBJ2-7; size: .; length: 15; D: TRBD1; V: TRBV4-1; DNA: TGCGCCAGCAGCCACGGAGTAACAGGGGGCTACGAGCAGTACTTC; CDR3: CASSHGVTGGYEQYF
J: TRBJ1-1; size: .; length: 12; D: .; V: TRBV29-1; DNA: TGCAGCGTTGAAGTAAGAAACACTGAAGCTTTCTTT; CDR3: CSVEVRNTEAFF
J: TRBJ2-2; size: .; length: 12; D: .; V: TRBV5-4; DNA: TGTGCCAGCAGCATGGGGACCGGGGAGCTGTTTTTT; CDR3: CASSMGTGELFF
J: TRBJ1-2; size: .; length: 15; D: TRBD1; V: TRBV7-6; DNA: TGTGCCAGCAGCTTAGAGGGACAGGCGAACTATGGCTACACCTTC; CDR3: CASSLEGQANYGYTF
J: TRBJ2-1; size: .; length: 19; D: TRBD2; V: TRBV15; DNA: TGTGCCACCAGCAGAGACGCGACCGGACTAGCGGGGATCTACAATGAGCAGTTCTTC; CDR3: CATSRDATGLAGIYNEQFF
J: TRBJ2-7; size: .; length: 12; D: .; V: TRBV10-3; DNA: TGTGCCATCAGTGAAACAGGAGGCGAGCAGTACTTC; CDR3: CAISETGGEQYF
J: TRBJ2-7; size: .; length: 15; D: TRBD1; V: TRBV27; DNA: TGTGCCAGCAGTCCAACAGGGGGTTGGGTCTACGAGCAGTACTTC; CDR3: CASSPTGGWVYEQYF
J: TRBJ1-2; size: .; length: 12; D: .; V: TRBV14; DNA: TGTGCCAGCAGCCAACTCCTCTATGGCTACACCTTC; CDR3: CASSQLLYGYTF